Included here is one TCR beta chain sequence, with context. The sample comes from a study of identical twins. TCRdb ran MiXCR on the 5' RACE reads and lists one entry per CDR3 protein. The table includes some 600,000 distinct CDR3 sequences, just over 7% detected once. These data were also reused for a study on yellow fever vaccine responses in identical twins. That investigation notes: In identical twins, vaccine T cell responses appeared partly shared and partly individual.

This TCR was recovered from a woman under 30 in good health. The sequenced material came from PBMCs.

CDR3 nucleotides: TGTGCCAGCAGCTTAGGGGCGAGCGGGGGATTGGAGACCCAGTACTTC. This gives the protein CASSLGASGGLETQYF. V and J are TRBV11-2 and TRBJ2-5, with 8 bases lining up with TRBD2. The CDR3 has 16 amino acids. Trimming cost V 1 base and J 5 bases; bases outside gene matches: 9. Germline V gene data show CDR1 as SGHAT and CDR2 as FQNNGV.